These T cell receptor beta chains were read from a single sample in a study of neurological immune-mediated disorders. TCRdb re-derived calls from the 5' RACE reads in MiXCR, one entry per CDR3 protein. The sample yields about 46,000 distinct CDR3 sequences, 1.9% seen once. The sequencing input was PBMCs. These receptors all stem from a woman between 40 and 50 years old with multiple sclerosis. The CDR3 runs from the conserved cysteine through the conserved F or W. Fields, in order: V gene, D gene, CDR3 protein. A D gene is named only where the DNA matches it firmly.

TRBV5-1 TRBD1 CASAGTGRDEQYF
TRBV12-3/TRBV12-4 . CASNQRVGAEGYTF
TRBV5-1 TRBD1 CASSLEAGGAGAFF
TRBV25-1 . CASTGGTGELFF
TRBV5-1 . CASSSPPGGYTF
TRBV5-1 . CASSEGLNTEAFF
TRBV20-1 TRBD1 CSASPTGSADEQYF
TRBV5-1 TRBD1 CASSRPGQGERAQYF
TRBV20-1 . CSARDPRQGNEQYF
TRBV5-1 TRBD1 CASSLGQGSNEQYF
TRBV6-6 . CASSWQGSYEQYF
TRBV6-5 . CASSSGTLNYF
TRBV29-1 . CSVGRGYNEQFF
TRBV7-9 . CAGGFENVLTF
TRBV7-9 . CASSLVQAAMVYTQYF
TRBV11-2 . CASSLYPGLNTGELFF
TRBV5-1 TRBD2 CASSLSGGTTYEQYF
TRBV5-6 TRBD1 CASSFWKGFGQGGHTEAFF
TRBV7-9 . CASSPYGDTEAFF
TRBV7-8 TRBD1 CASSYGTDNQPQHF
TRBV20-1 . CSARANRDGQETQYF
TRBV5-1 . CASRSQNFEGGAFF
TRBV20-1 TRBD2 CSARDRRGGLSGELFF
TRBV2 TRBD1 CASRHRTGFETQYF
TRBV5-1 . CASSLAGTIYEQYF
TRBV14 . CASSVTASYGYTF
TRBV20-1 . CSAGTQYF
TRBV7-2 . CASSLGGPYGDTQYF
TRBV7-3 . CASSPPGRPYEQYF
TRBV20-1 TRBD2 CSARDPSGGTDTQYF
TRBV5-1 . CASSLTQGLDGYTF
TRBV10-3 . CAIMRGGGMNTEAFF
TRBV12-3/TRBV12-4 . CASSPGATQYF
TRBV9 . CASSVVRDTGELFF
TRBV20-1 . CSASPGIGSNQPQHF
TRBV29-1 TRBD1 CSVDGTANYGYTF
TRBV9 . CASSYGPSDEQYF
TRBV2 . CASSVGRANVLTF